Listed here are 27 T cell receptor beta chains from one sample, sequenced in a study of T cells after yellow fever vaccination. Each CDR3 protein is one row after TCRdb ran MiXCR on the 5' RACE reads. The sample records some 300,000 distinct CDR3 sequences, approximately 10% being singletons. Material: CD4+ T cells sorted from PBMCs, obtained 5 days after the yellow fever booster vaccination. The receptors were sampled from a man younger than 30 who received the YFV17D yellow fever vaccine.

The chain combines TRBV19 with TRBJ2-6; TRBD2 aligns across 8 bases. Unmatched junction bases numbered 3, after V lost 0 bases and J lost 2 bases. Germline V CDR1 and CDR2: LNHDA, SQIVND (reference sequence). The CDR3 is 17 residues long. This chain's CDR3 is CASSIDYGGAGANVLTF. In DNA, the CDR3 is TGTGCCAGTAGTATAGACTACGGGGGGGCTGGGGCCAACGTCCTGACTTTC. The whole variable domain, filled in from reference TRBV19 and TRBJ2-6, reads DGGITQSPKYLFRKEGQNVTLSCEQNLNHDAMYWYRQDPGQGLRLIYYSQIVNDFQKGDIAEGYSVSREKKESFPLTVTSAQKNPTAFYLCASSIDYGGAGANVLTFGAGSRLTVL.

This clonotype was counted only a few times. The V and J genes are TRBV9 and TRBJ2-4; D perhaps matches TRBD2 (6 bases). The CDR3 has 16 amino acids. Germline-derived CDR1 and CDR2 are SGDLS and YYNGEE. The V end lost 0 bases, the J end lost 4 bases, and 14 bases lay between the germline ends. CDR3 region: CASSVEAGFSKNIQYF. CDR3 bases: TGTGCCAGCAGCGTAGAGGCGGGATTCAGTAAAAACATTCAGTACTTC.

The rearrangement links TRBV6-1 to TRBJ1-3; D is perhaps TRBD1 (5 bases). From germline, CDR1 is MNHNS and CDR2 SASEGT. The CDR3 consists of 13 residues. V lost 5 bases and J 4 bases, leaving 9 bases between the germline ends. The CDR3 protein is CASSRGNGNTIYF. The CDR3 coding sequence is TGTGCCAGCAGTCGGGGGAACGGAAACACCATATATTTT.

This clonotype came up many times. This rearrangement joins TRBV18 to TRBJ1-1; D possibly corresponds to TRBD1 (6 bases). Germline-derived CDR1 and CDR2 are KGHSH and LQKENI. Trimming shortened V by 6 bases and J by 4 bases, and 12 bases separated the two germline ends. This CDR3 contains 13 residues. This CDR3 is CASSQGSGTEAFF. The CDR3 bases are TGTGCCAGCTCTCAGGGGTCGGGCACTGAAGCTTTCTTT.

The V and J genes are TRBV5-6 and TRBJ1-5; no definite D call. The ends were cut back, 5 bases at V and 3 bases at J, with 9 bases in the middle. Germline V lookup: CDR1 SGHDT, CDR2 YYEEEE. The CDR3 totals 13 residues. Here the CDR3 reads CASRPLLNQPQHF. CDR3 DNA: TGTGCCAGCAGACCATTACTCAATCAGCCCCAGCATTTT.

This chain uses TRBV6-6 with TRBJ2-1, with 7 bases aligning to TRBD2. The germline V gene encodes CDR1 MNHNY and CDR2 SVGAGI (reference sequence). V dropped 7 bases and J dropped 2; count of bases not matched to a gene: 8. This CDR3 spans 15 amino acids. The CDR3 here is CASNPTSVPYNEQFF. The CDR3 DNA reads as TGTGCCAGCAACCCAACTAGCGTCCCCTACAATGAGCAGTTCTTC.

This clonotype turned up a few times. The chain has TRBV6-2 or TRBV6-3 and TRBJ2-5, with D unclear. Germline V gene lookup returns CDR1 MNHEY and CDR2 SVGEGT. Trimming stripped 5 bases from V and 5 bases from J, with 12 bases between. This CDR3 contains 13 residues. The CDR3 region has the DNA TGTGCCAGCAGTAAACAAAACGGGGAGACCCAGTACTTC. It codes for CASSKQNGETQYF.

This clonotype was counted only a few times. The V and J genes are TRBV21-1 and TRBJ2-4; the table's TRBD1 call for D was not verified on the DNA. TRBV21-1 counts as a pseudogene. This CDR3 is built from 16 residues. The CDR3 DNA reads TGTGCCAGCAGCAAAGCGGTCAGGGGGGCCAAAAACATTCAGTACTTC. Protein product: CASSKAVRGAKNIQYF.

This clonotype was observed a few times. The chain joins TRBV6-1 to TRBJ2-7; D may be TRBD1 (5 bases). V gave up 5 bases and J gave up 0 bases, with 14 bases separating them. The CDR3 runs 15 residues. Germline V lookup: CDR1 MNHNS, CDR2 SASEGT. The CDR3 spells CASSHRQLVSYEQYV. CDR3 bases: TGTGCCAGCAGTCACAGACAGCTAGTCTCCTACGAGCAGTACGTC.

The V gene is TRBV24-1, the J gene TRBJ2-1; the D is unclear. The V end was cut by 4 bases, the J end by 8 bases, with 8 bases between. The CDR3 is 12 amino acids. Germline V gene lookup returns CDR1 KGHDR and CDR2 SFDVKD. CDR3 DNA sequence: TGTGCCACCAGTGACCGGTGGGATGAGCAGTTCTTC. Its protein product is CATSDRWDEQFF.

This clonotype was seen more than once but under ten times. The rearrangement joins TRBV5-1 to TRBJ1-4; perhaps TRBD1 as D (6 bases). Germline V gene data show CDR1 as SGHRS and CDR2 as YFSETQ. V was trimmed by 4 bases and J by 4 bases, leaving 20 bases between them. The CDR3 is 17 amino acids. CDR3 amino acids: CASSIGTLTGFNEKLFF. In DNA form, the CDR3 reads TGCGCCAGCAGCATCGGGACATTAACGGGCTTTAATGAAAAACTGTTTTTT.

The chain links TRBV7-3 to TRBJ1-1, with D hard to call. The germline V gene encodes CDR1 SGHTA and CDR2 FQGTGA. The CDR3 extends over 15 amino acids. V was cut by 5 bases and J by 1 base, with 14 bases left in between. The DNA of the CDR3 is TGTGCCAGCAGCCCCCTACCGGCGCCGAACACTGAAGCTTTCTTT. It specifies CASSPLPAPNTEAFF.

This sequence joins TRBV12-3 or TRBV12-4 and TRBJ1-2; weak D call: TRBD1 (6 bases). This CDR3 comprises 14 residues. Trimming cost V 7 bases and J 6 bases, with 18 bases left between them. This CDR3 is CASTLRGIPNGYTF. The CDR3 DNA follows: TGTGCCAGCACTCTAAGGGGGATCCCAAATGGCTACACCTTC.

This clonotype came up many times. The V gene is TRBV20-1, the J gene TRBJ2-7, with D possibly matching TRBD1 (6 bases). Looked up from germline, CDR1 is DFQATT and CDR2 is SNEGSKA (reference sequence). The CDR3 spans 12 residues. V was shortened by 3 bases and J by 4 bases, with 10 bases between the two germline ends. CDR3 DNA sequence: TGCAGTGCTAGGCAGGGACAATACGAGCAGTACTTC. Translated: CSARQGQYEQYF.

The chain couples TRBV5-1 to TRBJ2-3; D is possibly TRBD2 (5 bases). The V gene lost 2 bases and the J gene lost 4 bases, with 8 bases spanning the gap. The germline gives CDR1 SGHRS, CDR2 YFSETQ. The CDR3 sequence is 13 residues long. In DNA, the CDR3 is TGCGCCAGCAGCTTCGGGGAAGCAGATACGCAGTATTTT. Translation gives CASSFGEADTQYF.

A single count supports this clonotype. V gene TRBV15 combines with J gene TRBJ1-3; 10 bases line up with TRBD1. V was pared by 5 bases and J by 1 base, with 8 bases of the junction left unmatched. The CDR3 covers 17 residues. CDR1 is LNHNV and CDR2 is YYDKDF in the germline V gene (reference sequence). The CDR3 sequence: CATSFPGQGISGNTIYF. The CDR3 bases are TGTGCCACCAGCTTTCCGGGACAGGGGATATCTGGAAACACCATATATTTT.

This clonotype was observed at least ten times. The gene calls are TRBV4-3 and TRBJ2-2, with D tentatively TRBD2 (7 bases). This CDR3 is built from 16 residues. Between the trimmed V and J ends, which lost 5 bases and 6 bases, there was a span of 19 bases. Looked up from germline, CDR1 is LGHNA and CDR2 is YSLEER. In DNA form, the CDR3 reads TGCGCCAGCAGCGGATCGGGGGGCCAGATTTCCGGGGAGCTGTTTTTT. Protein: CASSGSGGQISGELFF.

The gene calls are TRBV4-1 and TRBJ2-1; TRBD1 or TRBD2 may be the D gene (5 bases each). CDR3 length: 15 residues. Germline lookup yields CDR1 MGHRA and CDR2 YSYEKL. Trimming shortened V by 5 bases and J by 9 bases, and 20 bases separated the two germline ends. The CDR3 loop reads CASSYPGTESGEQFF. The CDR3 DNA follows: TGCGCCAGCAGCTACCCTGGGACGGAGTCAGGTGAGCAGTTCTTC.

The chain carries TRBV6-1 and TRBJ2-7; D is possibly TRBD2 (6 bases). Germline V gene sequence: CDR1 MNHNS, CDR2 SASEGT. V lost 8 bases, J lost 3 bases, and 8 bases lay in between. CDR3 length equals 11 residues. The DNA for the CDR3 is TGTGCCAGCGGGGACTTCTACGAGCAGTACGTC. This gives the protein CASGDFYEQYV.

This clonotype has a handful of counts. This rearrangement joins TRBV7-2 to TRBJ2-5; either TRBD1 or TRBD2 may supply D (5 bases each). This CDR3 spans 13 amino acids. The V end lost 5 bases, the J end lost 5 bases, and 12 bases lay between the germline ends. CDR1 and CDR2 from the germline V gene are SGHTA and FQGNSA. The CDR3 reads CASSRGPEETQYF. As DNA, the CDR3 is TGTGCCAGCAGCCGGGGCCCGGAGGAGACCCAGTACTTC.

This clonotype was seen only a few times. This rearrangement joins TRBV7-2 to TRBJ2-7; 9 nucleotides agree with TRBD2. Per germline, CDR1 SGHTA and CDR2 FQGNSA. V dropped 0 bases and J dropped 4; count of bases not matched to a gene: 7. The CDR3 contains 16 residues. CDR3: CASSLAGASGVYEQYF. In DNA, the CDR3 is TGTGCCAGCAGCTTAGCGGGGGCTAGCGGGGTTTACGAGCAGTACTTC. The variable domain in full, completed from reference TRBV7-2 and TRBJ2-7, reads GAGVSQSPSNKVTEKGKDVELRCDPISGHTALYWYRQSLGQGLEFLIYFQGNSAPDKSGLPSDRFSAERTGGSVSTLTIQRTQQEDSAVYLCASSLAGASGVYEQYFGPGTRLTVT.

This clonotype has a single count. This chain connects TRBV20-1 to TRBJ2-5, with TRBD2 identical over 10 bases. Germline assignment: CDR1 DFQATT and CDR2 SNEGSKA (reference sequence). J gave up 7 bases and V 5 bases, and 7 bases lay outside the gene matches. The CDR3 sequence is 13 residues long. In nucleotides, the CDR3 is TGCAGTGCTGTTAGCGGGGGGATATGGACCCAGTACTTC. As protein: CSAVSGGIWTQYF.

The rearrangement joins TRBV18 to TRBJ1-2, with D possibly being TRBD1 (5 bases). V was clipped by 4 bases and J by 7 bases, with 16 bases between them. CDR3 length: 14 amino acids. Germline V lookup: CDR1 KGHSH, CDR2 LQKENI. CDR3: CASSQFSGKGGYTF. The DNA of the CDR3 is TGTGCCAGCTCACAATTTTCAGGGAAGGGTGGCTACACCTTC.

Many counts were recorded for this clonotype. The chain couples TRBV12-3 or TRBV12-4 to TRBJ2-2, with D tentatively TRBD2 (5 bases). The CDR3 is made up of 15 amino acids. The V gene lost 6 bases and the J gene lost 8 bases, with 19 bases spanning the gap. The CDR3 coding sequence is TGTGCCAGCAGCCCCCGGACTCCCCCGGGAGGGGAGCTGTTTTTT. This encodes CASSPRTPPGGELFF.

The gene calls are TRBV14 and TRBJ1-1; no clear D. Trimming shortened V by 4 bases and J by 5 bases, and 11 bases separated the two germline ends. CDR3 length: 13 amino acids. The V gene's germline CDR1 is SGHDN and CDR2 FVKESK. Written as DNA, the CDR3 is TGTGCCAGCAGCCTCGGGGTAAGGACTGAAGCTTTCTTT. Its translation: CASSLGVRTEAFF.

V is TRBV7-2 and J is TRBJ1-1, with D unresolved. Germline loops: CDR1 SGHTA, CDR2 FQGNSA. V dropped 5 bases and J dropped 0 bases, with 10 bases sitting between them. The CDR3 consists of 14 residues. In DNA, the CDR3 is TGTGCCAGCAGCCCCCGGCAGGTGAACACTGAAGCTTTCTTT. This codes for CASSPRQVNTEAFF.

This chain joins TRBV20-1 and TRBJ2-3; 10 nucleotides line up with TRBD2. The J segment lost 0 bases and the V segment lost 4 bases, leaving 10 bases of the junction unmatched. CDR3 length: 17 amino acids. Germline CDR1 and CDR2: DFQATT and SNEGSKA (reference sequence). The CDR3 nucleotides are TGCAGTGCTACCCTCCTAGCGGGGGTTAGCAGCACAGATACGCAGTATTTT. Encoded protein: CSATLLAGVSSTDTQYF.